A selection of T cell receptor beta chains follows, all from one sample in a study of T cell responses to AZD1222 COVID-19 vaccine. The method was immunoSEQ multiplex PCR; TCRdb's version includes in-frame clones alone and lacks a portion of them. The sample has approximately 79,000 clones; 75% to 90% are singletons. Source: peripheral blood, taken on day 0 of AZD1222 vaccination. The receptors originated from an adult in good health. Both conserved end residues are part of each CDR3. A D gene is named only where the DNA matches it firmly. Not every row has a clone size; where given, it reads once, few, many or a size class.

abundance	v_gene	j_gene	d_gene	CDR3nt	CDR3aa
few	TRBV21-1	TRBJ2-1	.	TGTGCCAGCAGCAAATACGGGGTGGATGAGCAGTTCTTC	CASSKYGVDEQFF
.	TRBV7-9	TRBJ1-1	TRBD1	TGTGCCAGCAGTCCCCGGACAGGGAGTACTGAAGCTTTCTTT	CASSPRTGSTEAFF
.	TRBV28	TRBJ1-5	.	TGTGCCAGCAGACTGGACACCCGCGCGCGGCCCCAGCATTTT	CASRLDTRARPQHF
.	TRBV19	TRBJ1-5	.	TGTGCCACTGAGACAGTTTCCGATAGCAATCAGCCCCAGCATTTT	CATETVSDSNQPQHF
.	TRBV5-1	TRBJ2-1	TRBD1	TGCGCCAGCAGCTTAGACAGGGGGCTAGTCAATGAGCAGTTCTTC	CASSLDRGLVNEQFF
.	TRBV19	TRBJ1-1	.	TGTGCCAGTAGTGTCCTCAGGTCCCCTGCGGGTGAAGCTTTCTTT	CASSVLRSPAGEAFF
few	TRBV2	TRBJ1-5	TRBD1	TGTGCCAGCAGGGGACAGACAAATCAGCCCCAGCATTTT	CASRGQTNQPQHF
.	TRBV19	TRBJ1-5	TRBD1	TGTGCCAGTAGACCGGGACAGCACCTGGGGGGGTTCAATCAGCCCCAGCATTTT	CASRPGQHLGGFNQPQHF
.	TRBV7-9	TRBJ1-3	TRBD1	TGTGCCAGCAGCTTAGGGACAGGTGCTCCCTCTGGAAACACCATATATTTT	CASSLGTGAPSGNTIYF
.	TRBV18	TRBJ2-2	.	TGTGCCAGCTCACCACGTGAGGGGGAGCTGTTTTTT	CASSPREGELFF
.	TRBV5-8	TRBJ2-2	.	TGTGCCAGCAAGTTCAGGTTTCCCGGGGAGCTGTTTTTT	CASKFRFPGELFF
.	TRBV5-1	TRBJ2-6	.	TGCGCCAGCAGCAAAGAGAGCTCTGGGGCCAACGTCCTGACTTTC	CASSKESSGANVLTF
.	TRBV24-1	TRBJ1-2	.	TGTGCCACCAGTGAAGCTACTATAACAGGCTACTATGGCTACACCTTC	CATSEATITGYYGYTF
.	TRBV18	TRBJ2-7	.	TGTGCCAGCTCACCGGACCGACAAACCTACGAGCAGTACTTC	CASSPDRQTYEQYF
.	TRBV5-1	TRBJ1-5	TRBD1	TGCGCCAGCAGCGACAGGGGTTCGGAGCCCCAGCATTTT	CASSDRGSEPQHF
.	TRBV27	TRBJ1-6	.	TGTGCCAGCAGTTTATGGAGTTTCTCACCCCTCCACTTT	CASSLWSFSPLHF
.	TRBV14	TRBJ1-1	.	TGTGCCAGCTCCCTCGGGGGAGCGTACACTGAAGCTTTCTTT	CASSLGGAYTEAFF
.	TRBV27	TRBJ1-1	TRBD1	TGTGCCAGCTGCCATCGACAGGGGTACACTGAAGCTTTCTTT	CASCHRQGYTEAFF
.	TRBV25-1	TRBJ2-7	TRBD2	TGTGCCAGCCGCTACTCGGGAGGGTCCTACGAGCAGTACTTC	CASRYSGGSYEQYF
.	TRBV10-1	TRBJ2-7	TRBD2	TGCGCCAGCAGTGACGGCGGGAGCTCCTACGAGCAGTACTTC	CASSDGGSSYEQYF
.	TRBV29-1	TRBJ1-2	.	TGCAGCGTTGTTAGGCGCGGCTATGGCTACACCTTC	CSVVRRGYGYTF
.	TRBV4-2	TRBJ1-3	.	TGTGCCAGCAGCCATCTGAGGGATCGGAACACCATATATTTT	CASSHLRDRNTIYF
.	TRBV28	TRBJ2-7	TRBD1	TGTGCCAGCAGTGGAGGACAGGGGGAGGCCTACGAGCAGTACTTC	CASSGGQGEAYEQYF
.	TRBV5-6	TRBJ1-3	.	TGTGCCAGCAGCTTATCAGGAAACACCATATATTTT	CASSLSGNTIYF